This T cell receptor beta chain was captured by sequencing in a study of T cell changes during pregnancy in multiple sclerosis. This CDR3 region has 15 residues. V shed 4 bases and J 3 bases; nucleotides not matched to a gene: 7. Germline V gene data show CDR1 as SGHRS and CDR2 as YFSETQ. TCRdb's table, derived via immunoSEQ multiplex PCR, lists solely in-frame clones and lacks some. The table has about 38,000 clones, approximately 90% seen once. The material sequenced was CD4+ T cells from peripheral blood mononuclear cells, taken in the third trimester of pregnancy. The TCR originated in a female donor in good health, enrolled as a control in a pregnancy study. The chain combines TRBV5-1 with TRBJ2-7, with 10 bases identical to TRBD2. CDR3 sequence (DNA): TGCGCCAGCAGCGGCGGGACTAGCGCCGGCTACGAGCAGTACTTC. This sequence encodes CASSGGTSAGYEQYF.